Listed here are 5 T cell receptor beta chains from one sample, sequenced in a study of naive and memory T cell subsets. Two oligonucleotides, mixed equimolar, formed the beta constant-region primer covering TRBC1 and TRBC2. TCRdb recomputed calls from the UMI-ligation and nested PCR reads with MiXCR, one row per CDR3 protein. The sample records 130,000 to 150,000 distinct CDR3 sequences, 17% being singletons. Sequencing was carried out using naive CD4+ T cells from blood. These receptors all come from a human donor in good health.

The chain has TRBV5-1 and TRBJ2-7, with D possibly matching TRBD2 (5 bases). CDR1 and CDR2 (germline): SGHRS, YFSETQ. This CDR3 is 14 amino acids long. The V end was cut by 0 bases, the J end by 3 bases, with 10 bases between. For the CDR3, the DNA is TGCGCCAGCAGCTTGGCGCCGGGGAACTACGAGCAGTACTTC. Translating gives CASSLAPGNYEQYF.

Comment on this clonotype: This CDR3 fails to terminate in the conserved phenylalanine or tryptophan, so it likely reflects a read error. This sequence joins TRBV5-4 and TRBJ1-3; D is unclear. CDR3 length: 13 residues. Germline values: CDR1 SGHNT, CDR2 YYREEE (reference sequence). Trimming cost V 5 bases and J 0 bases, with 6 bases left between them. In nucleotides, the CDR3 is TGTGCCAGCAGTCGAGTCTCTGGAAACACCATATATCTT. Protein sequence: CASSRVSGNTIYL.

This clonotype turned up a few times. The CDR3: CASSRGQNYEQYF. The CDR3 nucleotides are TGTGCCAGCAGCCGGGGACAGAACTACGAGCAGTACTTC. V is TRBV6-5 and J is TRBJ2-7; 7 bases line up with TRBD1. This CDR3 contains 13 residues. V was pared by 6 bases and J by 3 bases, with 5 bases of the junction left unmatched. CDR1 is MNHEY, CDR2 SVGAGI, per germline.

This clonotype has just a few counts. The chain links TRBV10-3 to TRBJ2-3; TRBD2 matches at 8 bases. Per the germline V gene, CDR1 is ENHRY and CDR2 is SYGVKD. The CDR3 extends over 14 amino acids. The J segment lost 1 base and the V segment lost 11 bases, leaving 8 bases of the junction unmatched. The CDR3 region is CASSGGPRTDTQYF. Written as DNA, the CDR3 is TGTGCCTCAAGCGGGGGTCCCCGCACAGATACGCAGTATTTT.

This clonotype was observed a few times. This rearrangement joins TRBV10-3 to TRBJ2-7; D is ambiguous. This CDR3 has 11 amino acids. The germline V gene has CDR1 ENHRY and CDR2 SYGVKD. The V end was cut by 11 bases, the J end by 4 bases, with 12 bases between. The CDR3 nucleotides are TGTGCCTTTTTGGATGGGTACGAGCAGTACTTC. The encoded protein is CAFLDGYEQYF.